The clone carrying this T cell receptor beta chain was seen repeatedly, ten times or more. Its antigen is unidentified. The data belong to a study of regulatory T cells in long-lasting Graves disease. Study results and caveats: Whereas new patients shared 900 to 1,000 public clonotypes, persistent patients shared more, at 2,741.

In building TCR beta libraries, iRepertoire HTBI primers were used together with Arm-PCR of CDR3 regions. TCRdb passed the multiplex PCR reads through MiXCR, listing each CDR3 protein once. The repertoire holds 200,000 to 250,000 distinct CDR3 sequences, with around 20% as singletons. Germline V CDR1 and CDR2: SGHRS, YFSETQ. The CDR3 contains 16 residues. Trimming pared 3 bases from V and 0 bases from J, leaving 12 bases between. Indicated time point: newly diagnosed GD, antithyroid drugs for less than 3 months. With RNA extracted from PBMCs as input, the TCR library was made. Per American Thyroid Association guidelines, Graves' disease was diagnosed.

The TCR originated in a female donor with Graves disease. The chain links TRBV5-1 to TRBJ2-2; D ambiguous. The sequences come from peripheral blood mononuclear cells (PBMCs), collected at new diagnosis, from a patient treated with antithyroid drugs. CDR3 coding DNA: TGCGCCAGCAGCTCTGGACGGACGACGAACACCGGGGAGCTGTTTTTT. It is translated as CASSSGRTTNTGELFF.